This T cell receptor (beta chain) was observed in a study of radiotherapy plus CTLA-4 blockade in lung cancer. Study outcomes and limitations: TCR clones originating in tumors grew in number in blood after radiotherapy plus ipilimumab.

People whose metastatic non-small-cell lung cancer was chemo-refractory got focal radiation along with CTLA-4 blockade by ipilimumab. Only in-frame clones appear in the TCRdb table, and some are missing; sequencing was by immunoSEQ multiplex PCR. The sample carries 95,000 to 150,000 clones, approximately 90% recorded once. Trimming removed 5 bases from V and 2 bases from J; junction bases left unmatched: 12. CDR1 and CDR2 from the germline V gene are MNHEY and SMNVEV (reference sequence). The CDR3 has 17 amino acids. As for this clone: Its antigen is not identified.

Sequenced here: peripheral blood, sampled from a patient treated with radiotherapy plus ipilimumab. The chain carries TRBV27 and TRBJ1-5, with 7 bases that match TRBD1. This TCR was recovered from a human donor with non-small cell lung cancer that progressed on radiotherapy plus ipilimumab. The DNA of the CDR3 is TGTGCCAGCAGTGGAAGACAGGGAAGGGACGGCAATCAGCCCCAGCATTTT. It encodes CASSGRQGRDGNQPQHF.